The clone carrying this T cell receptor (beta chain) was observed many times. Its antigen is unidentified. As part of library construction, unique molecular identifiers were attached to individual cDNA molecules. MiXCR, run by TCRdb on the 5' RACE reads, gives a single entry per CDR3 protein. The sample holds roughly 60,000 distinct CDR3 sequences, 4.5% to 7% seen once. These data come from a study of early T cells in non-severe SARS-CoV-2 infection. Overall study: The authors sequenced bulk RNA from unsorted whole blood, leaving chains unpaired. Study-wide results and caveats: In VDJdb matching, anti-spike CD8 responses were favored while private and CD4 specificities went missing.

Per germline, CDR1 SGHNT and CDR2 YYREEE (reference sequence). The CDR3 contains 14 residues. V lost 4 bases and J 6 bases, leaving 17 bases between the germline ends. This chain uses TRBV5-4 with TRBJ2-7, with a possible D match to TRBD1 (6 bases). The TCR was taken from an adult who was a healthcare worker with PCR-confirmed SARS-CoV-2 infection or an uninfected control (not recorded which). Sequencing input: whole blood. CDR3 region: CASSPTGFLSEQYF. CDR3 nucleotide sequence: TGTGCCAGCAGCCCGACAGGATTTCTCTCCGAGCAGTACTTC.